Listed below are T cell receptor beta chains from one sample, sequenced in a study of shared clonotypes between healthy human individuals. Profiled with immunoSEQ multiplex PCR; TCRdb holds only in-frame clones, not every one. The sample has hundreds of thousands of clones, around 96% seen once; the top ten hold about 0.12%. The sample comprised naive CD8+ T cells sorted from blood. The receptors derive from a woman in her twenties or thirties in good health. The CDR3 runs from the conserved cysteine through the conserved F or W. A D gene is named only where the DNA matches it firmly. Size tells how often a clone was seen (once, few, many) or the class of an expanded clone, and some rows leave it out.

size	D	J	V	CDR3	DNA
NA	TRBD2	TRBJ2-3	TRBV2	CASRVGTSGSRGRDTQYF	TGTGCCAGCAGAGTTGGGACTAGCGGGAGCAGGGGGAGAGATACGCAGTATTTT
NA	NA	TRBJ2-7	TRBV5-6	CASSLRDEQYF	TGTGCCAGCAGCTTGCGGGACGAGCAGTACTTC
NA	NA	TRBJ2-7	TRBV27	CASSLSPRYEQYF	TGTGCCAGCAGTTTATCCCCTCGCTACGAGCAGTACTTC
NA	NA	TRBJ2-3	TRBV7-9	CASSLAALAIKTDTQYF	TGTGCCAGCAGCTTAGCCGCCCTAGCAATAAAAACAGATACGCAGTATTTT
NA	TRBD1	TRBJ2-3	TRBV11-1	CASSLNKWDRTADTQYF	TGTGCCAGCAGCTTAAATAAGTGGGACAGGACTGCGGATACGCAGTATTTT
NA	TRBD1	TRBJ2-7	TRBV7-2	CASSLISGQGVEQYF	TGTGCCAGCAGCTTAATATCGGGACAGGGGGTCGAGCAGTACTTC
NA	NA	TRBJ1-1	TRBV5-8	CASSFTGNTEAFF	TGTGCCAGCAGCTTTACGGGGAACACTGAAGCTTTCTTT
NA	TRBD2	TRBJ2-7	TRBV7-9	CASSLGLAGGSINYEQYF	TGTGCCAGCAGCTTAGGACTAGCGGGAGGGAGTATCAACTACGAGCAGTACTTC
NA	NA	TRBJ2-1	TRBV9	CASSEGDGTYNEQFF	TGTGCCAGCAGCGAGGGGGACGGAACCTACAATGAGCAGTTCTTC
NA	TRBD2	TRBJ2-5	TRBV7-8	CASSLGGSLETQYF	TGTGCCAGCAGCTTAGGCGGGAGTTTAGAGACCCAGTACTTC
NA	NA	TRBJ1-1	TRBV27	CASSLNRWNTEAFF	TGTGCCAGCAGTTTGAACAGGTGGAACACTGAAGCTTTCTTT
NA	NA	TRBJ1-2	TRBV5-8	CASSLGQVGYTF	TGTGCCAGCAGCTTGGGACAGGTCGGCTACACCTTC
NA	NA	TRBJ2-7	TRBV9	CASSESSSYEQYF	TGTGCCAGCAGCGAGTCTAGCTCCTACGAGCAGTACTTC
NA	NA	TRBJ2-2	TRBV11-3	CASSLEEYTGELFF	TGTGCCAGCAGCTTAGAAGAATACACCGGGGAGCTGTTTTTT
NA	TRBD1	TRBJ1-6	TRBV5-6	CASSLDSGQGIISPLHF	TGTGCCAGCAGCCTCGACTCGGGACAGGGTATTATTTCACCCCTCCACTTT
NA	TRBD1	TRBJ1-2	TRBV28	CASNDPGTALYGYTF	TGTGCCAGCAACGATCCAGGGACAGCTTTATATGGCTACACCTTC
once	TRBD1	TRBJ1-5	TRBV6-6	CASSWDRGGNQPQHF	TGTGCCAGCAGTTGGGACAGGGGGGGCAATCAGCCCCAGCATTTT
NA	NA	TRBJ2-4	TRBV15	CATSREGEGTKNIQYF	TGTGCCACCAGCAGAGAGGGAGAGGGGACCAAAAACATTCAGTACTTC
NA	NA	TRBJ2-1	TRBV5-6	CASSLGVYNEQFF	TGTGCCAGCAGCTTGGGGGTCTACAATGAGCAGTTCTTC
NA	NA	TRBJ1-5	TRBV4-1	CASSQVGGVGNQPQHF	TGCGCCAGCAGCCAAGTCGGAGGGGTTGGCAATCAGCCCCAGCATTTT
NA	TRBD1	TRBJ1-2	TRBV19	CASRETGGHGYTF	TGTGCCAGTAGGGAAACAGGGGGCCATGGCTACACCTTC
NA	NA	TRBJ2-1	TRBV28	CASLALLSSYNEQFF	TGTGCCAGCCTTGCCCTCCTGAGCTCCTACAATGAGCAGTTCTTC
NA	TRBD1	TRBJ2-1	TRBV28	CASSSPGQGFF	TGTGCCAGCAGTTCCCCGGGACAGGGGTTCTTC
NA	NA	TRBJ2-7	TRBV10-2	CASLGVRDIDYEQYF	TGCGCCAGCTTAGGCGTGAGGGACATAGACTACGAGCAGTACTTC
NA	NA	TRBJ2-7	TRBV7-9	CASSLNRYEQYF	TGTGCCAGCAGCTTAAACCGCTACGAGCAGTACTTC